The clone carrying this T cell receptor (beta chain) was seen a handful of times. Its antigen remains unidentified. A single record per CDR3 protein comes from TCRdb applying MiXCR to the 5' RACE reads. The sample carries approximately 500,000 distinct CDR3 sequences, approximately 24% recorded once. The sample belongs to a study of identical twins. Study-level points and caveats: Twin pairs had excess sharing that was weaker in beta out-of-frame sequences. The study drew conclusions from cross-sectional statistical analysis, not from following the same donors.

The CDR3 is 13 residues long. The V segment lost 7 bases and the J segment 9 bases; nucleotides outside the gene matches: 9. Looked up from germline, CDR1 is SGHRS and CDR2 is YFSETQ. In addition, the sample was reused for a study of T cells expressing NK-cell markers. That work states: In sorted CD3+CD56+NKG2C+, CD3+CD56+NKG2C- and CD3+CD56-NKG2C+ T cells, TCR beta repertoires were obtained. Several experiments confined sorting to alpha-beta TCR T cells with an anti-gamma-delta TCR antibody.

The chain has TRBV5-1 and TRBJ2-1, with TRBD1 matching over 8 bases. This TCR derives from a woman between 18 and 29 years old in good health. The source material was CD4+ T cells sorted from blood. The CDR3 bases are TGCGCCAGCCGTCCGGGACAGGCCTTTGAGCAGTTCTTC. Protein product: CASRPGQAFEQFF.